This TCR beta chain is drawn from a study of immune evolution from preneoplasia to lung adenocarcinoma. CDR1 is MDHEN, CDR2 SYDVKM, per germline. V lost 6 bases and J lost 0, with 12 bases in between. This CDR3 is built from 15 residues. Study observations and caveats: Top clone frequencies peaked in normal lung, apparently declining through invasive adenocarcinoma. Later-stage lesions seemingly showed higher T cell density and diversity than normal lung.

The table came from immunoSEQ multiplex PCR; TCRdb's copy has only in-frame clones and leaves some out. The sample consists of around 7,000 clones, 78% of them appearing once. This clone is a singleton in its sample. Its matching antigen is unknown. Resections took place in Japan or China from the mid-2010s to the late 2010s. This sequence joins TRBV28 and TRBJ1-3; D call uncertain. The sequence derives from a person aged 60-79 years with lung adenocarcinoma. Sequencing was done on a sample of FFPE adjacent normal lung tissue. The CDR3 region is CASSPPRFSGNTIYF. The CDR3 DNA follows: TGTGCCAGCAGCCCTCCCCGGTTCTCTGGAAACACCATATATTTT. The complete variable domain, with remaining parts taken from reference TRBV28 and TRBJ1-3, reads DVKVTQSSRYLVKRTGEKVFLECVQDMDHENMFWYRQDPGLGLRLIYFSYDVKMKEKGDIPEGYSVSREKKERFSLILESASTNQTSMYLCASSPPRFSGNTIYFGEGSWLTVV.